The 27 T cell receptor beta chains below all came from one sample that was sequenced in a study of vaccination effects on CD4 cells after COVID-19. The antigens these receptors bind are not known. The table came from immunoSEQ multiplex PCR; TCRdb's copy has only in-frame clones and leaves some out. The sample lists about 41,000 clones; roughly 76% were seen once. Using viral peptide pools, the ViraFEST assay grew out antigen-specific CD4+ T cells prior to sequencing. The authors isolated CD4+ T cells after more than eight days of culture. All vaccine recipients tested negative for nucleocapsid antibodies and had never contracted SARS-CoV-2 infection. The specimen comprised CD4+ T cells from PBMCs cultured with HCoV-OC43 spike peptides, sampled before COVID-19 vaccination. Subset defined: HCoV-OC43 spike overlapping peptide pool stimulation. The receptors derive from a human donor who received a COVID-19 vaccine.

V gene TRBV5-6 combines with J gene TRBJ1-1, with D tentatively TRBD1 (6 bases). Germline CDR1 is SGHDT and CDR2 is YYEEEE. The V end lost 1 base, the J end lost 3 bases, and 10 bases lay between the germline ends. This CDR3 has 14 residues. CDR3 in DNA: TGTGCCAGCAGCTTGCAGGGGACGTACACTGAAGCTTTCTTT. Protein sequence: CASSLQGTYTEAFF.

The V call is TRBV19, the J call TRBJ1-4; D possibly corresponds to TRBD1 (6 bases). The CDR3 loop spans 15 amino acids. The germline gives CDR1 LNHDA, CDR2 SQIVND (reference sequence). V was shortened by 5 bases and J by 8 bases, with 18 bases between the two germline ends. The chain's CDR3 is CASSVKTGRHEKLFF. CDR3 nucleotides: TGTGCCAGTAGTGTTAAAACAGGGCGTCACGAAAAACTGTTTTTT.

The chain's CDR3 is CAAAGRSSYEQYF. CDR3 coding DNA: TGTGCCGCCGCGGGGAGGTCCTCCTACGAGCAGTACTTC. The chain employs TRBV10-3 and TRBJ2-7; D is possibly TRBD2 (6 bases). Germline CDR1 reads ENHRY; CDR2 reads SYGVKD. CDR3 length: 13 amino acids. Deletions cut 11 bases from V and 0 bases from J, with 14 bases between.

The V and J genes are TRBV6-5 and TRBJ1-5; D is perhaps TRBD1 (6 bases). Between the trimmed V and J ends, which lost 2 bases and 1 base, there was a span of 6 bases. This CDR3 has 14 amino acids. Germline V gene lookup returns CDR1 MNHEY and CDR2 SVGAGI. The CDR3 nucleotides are TGTGCCAGCAGTTACGGGGGCAGCAATCAGCCCCAGCATTTT. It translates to CASSYGGSNQPQHF.

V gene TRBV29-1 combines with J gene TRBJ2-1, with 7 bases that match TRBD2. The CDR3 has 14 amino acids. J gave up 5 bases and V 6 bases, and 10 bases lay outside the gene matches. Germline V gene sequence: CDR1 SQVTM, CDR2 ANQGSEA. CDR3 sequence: CSVGVAGVNNEQFF. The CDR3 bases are TGCAGCGTCGGTGTGGCGGGAGTGAACAATGAGCAGTTCTTC.

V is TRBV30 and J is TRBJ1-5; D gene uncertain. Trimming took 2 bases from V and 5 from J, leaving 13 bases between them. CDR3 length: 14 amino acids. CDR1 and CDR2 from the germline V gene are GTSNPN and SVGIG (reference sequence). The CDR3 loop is CAWSSSSQDQPQHF. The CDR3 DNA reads TGTGCCTGGAGTAGTAGTAGTCAAGATCAGCCCCAGCATTTT.

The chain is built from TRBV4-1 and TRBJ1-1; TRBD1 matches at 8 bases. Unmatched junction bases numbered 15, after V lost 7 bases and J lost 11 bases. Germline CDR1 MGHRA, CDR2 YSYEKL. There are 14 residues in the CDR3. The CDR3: CASTPRRDRLDAFF. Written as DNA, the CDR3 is TGCGCCAGCACACCACGCCGGGACAGGTTGGATGCTTTCTTT.

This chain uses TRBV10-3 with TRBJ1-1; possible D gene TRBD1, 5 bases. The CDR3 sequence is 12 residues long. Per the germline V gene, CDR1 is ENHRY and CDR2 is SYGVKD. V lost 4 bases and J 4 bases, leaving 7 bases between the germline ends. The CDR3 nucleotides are TGTGCCATCAGTGGGGGGGGCACTGAAGCTTTCTTT. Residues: CAISGGGTEAFF.

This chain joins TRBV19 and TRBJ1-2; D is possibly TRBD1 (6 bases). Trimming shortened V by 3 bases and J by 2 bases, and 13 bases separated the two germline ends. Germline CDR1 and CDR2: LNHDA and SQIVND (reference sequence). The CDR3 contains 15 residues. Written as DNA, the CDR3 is TGTGCCAGTAGTATCAGGGGCTCGATGAACTATGGCTACACCTTC. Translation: CASSIRGSMNYGYTF.

CDR3 loop: CSVEVVRGGEQYF. The CDR3 nucleotides are TGCAGCGTTGAAGTGGTCCGGGGAGGAGAGCAGTACTTC. The chain combines TRBV29-1 with TRBJ2-7, with D perhaps TRBD2 (6 bases). This CDR3 has 13 amino acids. The ends were cut back, 1 base at V and 7 bases at J, with 14 bases in the middle. The V gene's germline CDR1 is SQVTM and CDR2 ANQGSEA.

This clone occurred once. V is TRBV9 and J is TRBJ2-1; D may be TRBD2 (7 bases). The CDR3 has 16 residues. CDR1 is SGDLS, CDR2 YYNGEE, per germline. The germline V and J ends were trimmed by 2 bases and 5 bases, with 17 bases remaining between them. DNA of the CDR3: TGTGCCAGCAGCGTGGGACGGGGGGCTATCGACAATGAGCAGTTCTTC. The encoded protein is CASSVGRGAIDNEQFF.

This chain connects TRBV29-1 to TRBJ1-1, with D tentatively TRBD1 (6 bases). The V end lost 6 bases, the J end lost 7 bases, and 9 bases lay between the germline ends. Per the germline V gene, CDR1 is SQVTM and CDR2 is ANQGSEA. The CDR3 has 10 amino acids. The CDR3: CSVQTGEAFF. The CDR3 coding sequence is TGCAGCGTGCAGACAGGTGAAGCTTTCTTT.

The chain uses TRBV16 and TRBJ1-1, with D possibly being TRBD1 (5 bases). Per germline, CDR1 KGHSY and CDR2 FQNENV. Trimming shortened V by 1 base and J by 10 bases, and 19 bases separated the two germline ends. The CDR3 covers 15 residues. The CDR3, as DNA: TGTGCCAGCAGCCAATTGGGGGGAACGAGGTTGGGAGCTTTCTTT. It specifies CASSQLGGTRLGAFF.

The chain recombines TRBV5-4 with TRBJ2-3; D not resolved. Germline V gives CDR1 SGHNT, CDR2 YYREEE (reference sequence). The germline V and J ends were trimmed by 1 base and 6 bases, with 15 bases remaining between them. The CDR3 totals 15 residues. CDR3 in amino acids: CASSLTGSRHDTQYF. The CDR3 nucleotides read TGTGCCAGCAGCTTGACCGGCTCCCGGCACGATACGCAGTATTTT.

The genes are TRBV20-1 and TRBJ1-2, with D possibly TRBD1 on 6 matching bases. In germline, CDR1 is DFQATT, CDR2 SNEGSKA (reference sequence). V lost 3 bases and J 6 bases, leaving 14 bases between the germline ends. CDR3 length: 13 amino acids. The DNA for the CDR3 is TGCAGTGCTAGTTGGGGGCGAGGGCATGGCTACACCTTC. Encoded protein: CSASWGRGHGYTF.

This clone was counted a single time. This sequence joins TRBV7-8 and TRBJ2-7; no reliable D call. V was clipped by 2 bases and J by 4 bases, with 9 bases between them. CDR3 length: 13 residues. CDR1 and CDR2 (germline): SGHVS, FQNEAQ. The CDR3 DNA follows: TGTGCCAGCAGCTTAAATAAAGGGTACGAGCAGTACTTC. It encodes CASSLNKGYEQYF.

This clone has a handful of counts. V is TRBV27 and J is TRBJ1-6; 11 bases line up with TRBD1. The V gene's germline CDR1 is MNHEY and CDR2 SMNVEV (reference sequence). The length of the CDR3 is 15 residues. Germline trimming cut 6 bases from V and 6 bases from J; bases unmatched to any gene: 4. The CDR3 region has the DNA TGTGCCAGCAGATTTGGGACAGGGGGTAATTCACCCCTCCACTTT. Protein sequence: CASRFGTGGNSPLHF.

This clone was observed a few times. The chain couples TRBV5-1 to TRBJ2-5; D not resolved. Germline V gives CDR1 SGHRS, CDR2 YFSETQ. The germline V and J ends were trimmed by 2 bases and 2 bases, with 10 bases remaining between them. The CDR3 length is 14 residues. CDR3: CASSLTIPQETQYF. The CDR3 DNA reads TGCGCCAGCAGCTTAACTATCCCTCAAGAGACCCAGTACTTC.

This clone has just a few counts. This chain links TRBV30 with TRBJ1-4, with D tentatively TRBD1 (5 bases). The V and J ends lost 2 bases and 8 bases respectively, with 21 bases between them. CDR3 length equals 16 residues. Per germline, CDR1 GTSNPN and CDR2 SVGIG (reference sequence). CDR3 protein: CAWSPLRGGTGEKLFF. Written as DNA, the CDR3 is TGTGCCTGGAGTCCACTTCGGGGTGGGACGGGAGAAAAACTGTTTTTT.

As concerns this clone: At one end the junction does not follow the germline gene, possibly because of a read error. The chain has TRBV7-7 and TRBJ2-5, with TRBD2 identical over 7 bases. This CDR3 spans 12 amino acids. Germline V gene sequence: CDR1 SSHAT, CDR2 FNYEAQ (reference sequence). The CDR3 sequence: CASRGEGETQYF. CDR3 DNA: TGTGCTAGCAGAGGGGAGGGGGAGACCCAGTACTTC.

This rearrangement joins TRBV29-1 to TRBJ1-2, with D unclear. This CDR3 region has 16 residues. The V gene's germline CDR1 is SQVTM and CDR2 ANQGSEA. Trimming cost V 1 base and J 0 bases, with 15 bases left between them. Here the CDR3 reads CSVEGGPGLPNYGYTF. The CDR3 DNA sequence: TGCAGCGTTGAAGGTGGGCCAGGTCTTCCTAACTATGGCTACACCTTC.

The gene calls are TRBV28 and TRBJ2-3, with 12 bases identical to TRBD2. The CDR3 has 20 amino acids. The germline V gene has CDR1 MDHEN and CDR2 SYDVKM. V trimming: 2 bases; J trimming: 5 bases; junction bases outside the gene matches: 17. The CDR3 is CASSLRIEVASGRARDTQYF. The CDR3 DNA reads TGTGCCAGCAGTTTAAGGATAGAGGTGGCTAGCGGGAGGGCCCGAGATACGCAGTATTTT.

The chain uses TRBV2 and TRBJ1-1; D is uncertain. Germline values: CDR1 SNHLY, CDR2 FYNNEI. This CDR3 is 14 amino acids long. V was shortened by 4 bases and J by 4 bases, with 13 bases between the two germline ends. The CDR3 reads CASSVTQLGTEAFF. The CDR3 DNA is TGTGCCAGCAGTGTGACTCAACTGGGCACTGAAGCTTTCTTT.

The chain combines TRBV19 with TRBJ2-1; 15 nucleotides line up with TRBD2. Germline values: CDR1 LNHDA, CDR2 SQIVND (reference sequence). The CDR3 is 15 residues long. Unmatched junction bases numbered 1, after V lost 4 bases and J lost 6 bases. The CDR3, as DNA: TGTGCCAGTAGTACGGGACTAGCGGGGGGCAATGAGCAGTTCTTC. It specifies CASSTGLAGGNEQFF.

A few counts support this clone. The chain's CDR3 is CASSLSGKGAFGGYTF. The CDR3 nucleotides are TGTGCCAGCAGTTTATCAGGGAAGGGGGCTTTTGGGGGCTACACCTTC. The chain links TRBV27 to TRBJ1-2, with 7 bases fitting TRBD1. The V gene's germline CDR1 is MNHEY and CDR2 SMNVEV (reference sequence). The CDR3 runs to 16 residues. J lost 8 bases, V lost 0 bases, and 12 bases had no gene match.

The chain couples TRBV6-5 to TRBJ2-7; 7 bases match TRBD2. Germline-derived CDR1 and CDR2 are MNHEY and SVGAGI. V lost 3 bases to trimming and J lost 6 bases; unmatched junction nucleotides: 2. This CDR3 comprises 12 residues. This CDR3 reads CASSYTGGEQYF. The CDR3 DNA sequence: TGTGCCAGCAGTTATACGGGGGGCGAGCAGTACTTC.

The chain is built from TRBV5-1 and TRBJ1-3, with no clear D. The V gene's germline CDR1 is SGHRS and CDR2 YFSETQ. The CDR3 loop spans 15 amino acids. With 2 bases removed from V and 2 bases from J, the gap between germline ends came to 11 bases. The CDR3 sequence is CASSFASSPGNTIYF. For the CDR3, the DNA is TGCGCCAGCAGCTTCGCGTCTTCTCCTGGAAACACCATATATTTT. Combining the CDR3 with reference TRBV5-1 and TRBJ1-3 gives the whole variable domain KAGVTQTPRYLIKTRGQQVTLSCSPISGHRSVSWYQQTPGQGLQFLFEYFSETQRNKGNFPGRFSGRQFSNSRSEMNVSTLELGDSALYLCASSFASSPGNTIYFGEGSWLTVV.